This T cell receptor (beta chain) was recovered during a study of shared clonotypes between healthy human individuals (dated by TCRdb to the early 2020s). About the investigation overall: Three men and a couple of women, aged 18 to 49 years, made up the cohort. Per donor, three plates each were used for CD4 naive and CD4 memory, two for CD8 naive, and one for CD8 memory. To increase sequencing depth and limit assay-specific biases, different laboratories used diverse techniques to prepare libraries and sequence TCR repertoires. To estimate repertoire size and how much clonotypes are shared between individuals, the study performed deep sequencing of blood TCR repertoires from a few healthy adults. Between about 0.8 and 8.9 billion PBMCs per donor were obtained by leukapheresis.

Donors were healthy HIV-negative adults with no recently reported acute infections or vaccinations. Only Caucasian adults living in Nashville, Tennessee, USA were represented among the donors. Magnetic negative selection was used to enrich CD4+ T cells, after which naive cells were positively selected on CD45RA and the negative fraction became the memory subset. Blood was collected by leukapheresis, and PBMCs were isolated by Ficoll-Histopaque density gradient centrifugation and then cryopreserved in liquid nitrogen vapor phase. Purity and quantity of every magnetically sorted T cell population were checked by analytical flow cytometry. From each sorted fraction, genomic DNA was isolated and quantified by UV absorbance on a Nanodrop 2000c. Details on this clone: Its target antigen remains unknown. No quality values exist for individual bases; no much larger clone is one base distant.

What the work shows at the level of the full study, not this receptor alone: Incomplete sequencing was indicated by rarefaction of sorted-subset datasets, despite the large sequencing depth. Approximately 4.8% of naive CD4, 3.5% of naive CD8, about 2.5% of memory CD4, and about 0.4% of memory CD8 clonotypes were shared across several donors. Based on pairwise subsampling, the degree of clonotype sharing among donors was expected to be affected by sequencing depth. Sampling was restricted to blood, and TCR repertoires in tissues likely differ from the TCR repertoires found in blood. Because the study included only a small number of donors, the genetic and exposure-history diversity represented was limited. Naive subsets generally had larger estimated clonotype richness than memory subsets did. Higher generation probabilities were observed for clonotypes shared by all four sorted-subset donors than for non-shared clonotypes.

TCR CDR3 regions were amplified from genomic DNA by multiplex PCR using the deep immunoSEQ assay. For each cell subset, the extracted genomic DNA was distributed evenly across all wells of several immunoSEQ 96-well plates, and each plate served as one replicate. For sorted subsets, 200 to 250 ng of genomic DNA, equivalent to 25,000 to 35,000 T cell genomes, went into each replicate PCR. Purified libraries were quantified with a Qubit 3.0 fluorometer, sized on a Bioanalyzer 2100, and re-quantified with the KAPA Library Quantification kit. Every immunoSEQ 96-well plate was sequenced on a dedicated single-read 150-cycle Illumina NextSeq 550 flow cell. Regarding the original processing steps: The immunoSEQ output contained only junctional sequences without quality scores, so filtering could not match that applied to full-length reads. Sequences were annotated with PyIR, a Python wrapper for IgBLAST v1.9, using IMGT germline references to assign V/J genes and CDR3. Reads were removed for weak V/J assignments (E-value above 1e-6), missing CDR3, stop codons, out-of-frame junctions, or ambiguous translated residues. V3J clonotypes were defined as sequences sharing the same inferred V gene, J gene, and CDR3 amino acid sequence. Percentage overlap between repertoires was computed as shared unique clonotypes divided by the size of the smaller repertoire. Three approaches were used to assess repertoire richness: RTK rarefaction, the Chao1 estimator, and Recon v2.1 estimates of unobserved clonotypes. Generation probabilities for all TCRbeta clonotypes obtained by the gDNA method from a handful of donors were computed using OLGA. TCRdb stores this immuneACCESS table with in-frame sequences only. Part of the clones is absent; in the studies checked, under half of the shortfall reflects unresolved V genes, and no reason is known for the rest. That table is the source of V, J and clone size, and D and trimming were worked out from the DNA. This sample comprises more than 400,000 clones, roughly 95% of them detected only once. The ten largest make up about 0.059% of the sample.

Reading the germline V gene gives CDR1 SGDLS and CDR2 YYNGEE. V sheds 0 bases and J sheds 2 bases, leaving 13 bases between their ends. The CDR3 runs 16 amino acids, cysteine and phenylalanine included. CDR3 DNA only is kept here, 48 bases in frame from base 1. The source of this sequence is a woman between 25 and 40 years old in good health. This chain joins TRBV9 to TRBJ2-3; possibly the D gene is TRBD2, per 5 matching bases. Sequencing was performed on naive CD4+ T cells sorted from blood. Sample cell subset or site, as interpreted from the label and publication: CD45RA+ positively selected. Here is the DNA: TGTGCCAGCAGCGTAGGACGGGATTTAAACACAGATACGCAGTATTTT. Translated, this is CASSVGRDLNTDTQYF.